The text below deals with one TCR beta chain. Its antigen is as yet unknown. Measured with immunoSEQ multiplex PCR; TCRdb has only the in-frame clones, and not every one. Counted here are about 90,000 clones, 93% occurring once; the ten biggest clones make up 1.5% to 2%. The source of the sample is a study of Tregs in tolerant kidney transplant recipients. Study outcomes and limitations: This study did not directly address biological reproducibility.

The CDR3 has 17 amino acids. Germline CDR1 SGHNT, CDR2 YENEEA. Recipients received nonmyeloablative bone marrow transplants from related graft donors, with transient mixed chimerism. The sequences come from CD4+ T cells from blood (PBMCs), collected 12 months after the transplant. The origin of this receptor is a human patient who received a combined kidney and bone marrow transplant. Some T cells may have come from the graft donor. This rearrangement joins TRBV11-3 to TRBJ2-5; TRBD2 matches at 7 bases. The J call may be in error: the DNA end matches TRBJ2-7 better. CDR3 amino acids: CASSLFFGREVIYEQYF. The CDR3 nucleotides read TGTGCCAGCAGCTTATTTTTCGGACGGGAGGTTATTTACGAGCAGTACTTC.